This T cell receptor beta chain was recovered during a study of control samples from healthy donors and cancer patients. V was clipped by 5 bases and J by 8 bases; unmatched bases: 8. The CDR3 length is 15 residues. CDR1 is SGHAT and CDR2 is FQNNGV in the germline V gene. Assay: immunoSEQ multiplex PCR; the TCRdb copy retains only in-frame clones and omits some. This table has approximately 160,000 clones, 94% appearing once. The gene calls are TRBV11-2 and TRBJ1-6, with 8 nucleotides matching TRBD1. The sequenced sample was blood. The receptor was isolated from a woman aged 18-29 years in good health. DNA for the CDR3: TGTGCCAGCAGCCCCTGGGACAGGCCATATTCACCCCTCCACTTT. It encodes CASSPWDRPYSPLHF.